The 16 T cell receptor beta chains below come from one sample, sequenced in a study of blood T cell repertoires in COVID-19. Assay used: immunoSEQ multiplex PCR; TCRdb lists only in-frame clones, some missing. The sample has roughly 170,000 clones, 80% to 90% seen once. Input material: peripheral blood. The receptors come from a woman aged 18-30 years who had recovered from COVID-19.

V is TRBV5-1 and J is TRBJ1-1; D remains unclear. CDR3 length: 15 amino acids. CDR1 is SGHRS and CDR2 is YFSETQ in the germline V gene. V was pared by 0 bases and J by 1 base, with 10 bases between. CDR3 loop: CASSLALAANTEAFF. In DNA form, the CDR3 reads TGCGCCAGCAGCTTGGCCTTGGCGGCGAACACTGAAGCTTTCTTT.

The genes are TRBV5-4 and TRBJ2-3; D unclear. The germline V gene encodes CDR1 SGHNT and CDR2 YYREEE (reference sequence). V was pared by 4 bases and J by 6 bases, with 18 bases between. The CDR3 is 15 residues long. CDR3 in amino acids: CASSPEGLIGDTQYF. The CDR3 region has the DNA TGTGCCAGCAGCCCGGAAGGTCTCATCGGGGATACGCAGTATTTT.

This clone was seen just once. The DNA of the CDR3 is TGTGCCTGGAGTGTGGCAGGCGGGGCAGATACGCAGTATTTT. As protein: CAWSVAGGADTQYF. The rearrangement uses TRBV30 and TRBJ2-3; D might be TRBD2 (6 bases). The CDR3 covers 14 residues. The germline gives CDR1 GTSNPN, CDR2 SVGIG (reference sequence). V lost 0 bases and J 4 bases, leaving 11 bases between the germline ends. The full variable domain, rest sourced from reference TRBV30 and TRBJ2-3, is SQTIHQWPATLVQPVGSPLSLECTVEGTSNPNLYWYRQAAGRGLQLLFYSVGIGQISSEVPQNLSASRPQDRQFILSSKKLLLSDSGFYLCAWSVAGGADTQYFGPGTRLTVL.

This clone was recorded once. The gene calls are TRBV6-2 or TRBV6-3 and TRBJ1-5, with 8 bases that match TRBD1. Looked up from germline, CDR1 is MNHEY and CDR2 is SVGEGT. The CDR3 consists of 15 residues. Trimming removed 3 bases from V and 2 bases from J; junction bases left unmatched: 3. The CDR3 protein is CASSYTGGGNQPQHF. In nucleotides, the CDR3 is TGTGCCAGCAGTTATACAGGGGGTGGCAATCAGCCCCAGCATTTT.

Written as DNA, the CDR3 is TGTGCCAGCATGCCGCGGGGGGGCACCTCACCCCTCCACTTT. Protein sequence: CASMPRGGTSPLHF. The rearrangement links TRBV18 to TRBJ1-6; weak D call: TRBD1 (6 bases). There are 14 residues in the CDR3. CDR1 KGHSH and CDR2 LQKENI come from the germline V gene. Trimming left V 8 bases short and J 10 bases short, with 18 bases between.

The chain couples TRBV27 to TRBJ2-1, with no clear D. The CDR3 sequence is 12 residues long. Deletions cut 4 bases from V and 10 bases from J, with 11 bases between. Germline-derived CDR1 and CDR2 are MNHEY and SMNVEV (reference sequence). CDR3 in amino acids: CASSSSKFEQFF. The CDR3 nucleotides read TGTGCCAGCAGTTCCTCTAAGTTCGAGCAGTTCTTC.

The chain couples TRBV4-2 to TRBJ2-1, with TRBD2 identical over 8 bases. The CDR3 sequence is 14 residues long. V lost 0 bases to trimming and J lost 12 bases; unmatched junction nucleotides: 7. Germline loops: CDR1 LGHNA, CDR2 YNFKEQ. CDR3 sequence (DNA): TGTGCCAGCAGCCAAGATGCGGCGGCGGGGGGGCAGTTCTTC. Residues: CASSQDAAAGGQFF.

The chain is built from TRBV5-1 and TRBJ2-3; D remains unclear. The CDR3 is made up of 15 amino acids. V was trimmed by 0 bases and J by 2 bases, leaving 10 bases between them. Germline loops: CDR1 SGHRS, CDR2 YFSETQ. CDR3 in DNA: TGCGCCAGCAGCTTGGCGCCTAGTTACACAGATACGCAGTATTTT. Residues: CASSLAPSYTDTQYF.

The chain combines TRBV25-1 with TRBJ2-1; 8 positions agree with TRBD1. The CDR3 is made up of 15 amino acids. With 6 bases clipped from V and 2 bases from J, the junction kept 6 bases outside the gene matches. Germline values: CDR1 MGHDK, CDR2 SYGVNS. The CDR3, as DNA: TGTGCCAGCAGCCACGACAGGGGAACCTACAATGAGCAGTTCTTC. Its protein is CASSHDRGTYNEQFF.

This clone occurred a few times. V usage is TRBV27 and J usage is TRBJ2-2; TRBD2 aligns across 9 bases. J was trimmed by 5 bases and V by 2 bases; bases with no gene match: 3. Germline V CDR1 and CDR2: MNHEY, SMNVEV (reference sequence). The CDR3 sequence is 15 residues long. As DNA, the CDR3 is TGTGCCAGCAGTTTACTAGCGGGGTGGACCGGGGAGCTGTTTTTT. This sequence encodes CASSLLAGWTGELFF.

The chain couples TRBV7-9 to TRBJ2-1; TRBD2 might be the D (5 bases). Per the germline V gene, CDR1 is SEHNR and CDR2 is FQNEAQ (reference sequence). Trimming took off 5 bases at V and 5 bases at J, with 16 bases between the two ends. This CDR3 is built from 15 residues. CDR3 sequence: CASSLSGRTNNEQFF. The CDR3 DNA is TGTGCCAGCAGCCTCTCGGGAAGAACAAACAATGAGCAGTTCTTC.

The chain couples TRBV27 to TRBJ2-7; tentative D call: TRBD1 (5 bases). This CDR3 region has 15 residues. The germline V gene has CDR1 MNHEY and CDR2 SMNVEV (reference sequence). Trimming took 4 bases from V and 4 from J, leaving 17 bases between them. CDR3 residues: CASSSGPAASYEQYV. CDR3 in DNA: TGTGCCAGCAGTTCAGGGCCCGCTGCATCGTACGAGCAGTACGTC.

The J gene is TRBJ2-4, the V gene TRBV11-2; D might be TRBD2 (6 bases). The length of the CDR3 is 15 residues. Trimming left V 1 base short and J 5 bases short, with 12 bases between. From germline, CDR1 is SGHAT and CDR2 FQNNGV. CDR3 residues: CASSLVVIAENIQYF. CDR3 nucleotide sequence: TGTGCCAGCAGCTTAGTTGTGATAGCGGAAAACATTCAGTACTTC.

This clone showed up just a few times. V gene TRBV2 combines with J gene TRBJ2-7, with TRBD2 matching over 12 bases. V trimming: 7 bases; J trimming: 6 bases; junction bases outside the gene matches: 10. This CDR3 has 15 amino acids. Germline V gives CDR1 SNHLY, CDR2 FYNNEI. The chain's CDR3 is CASTWSSGRAGEQYV. The CDR3 nucleotides read TGTGCCAGCACCTGGTCTAGCGGGAGGGCCGGCGAGCAGTACGTC.

This sequence joins TRBV15 and TRBJ1-1, with D unresolved. V was cut by 6 bases and J by 1 base, with 9 bases left in between. The CDR3 sequence is 13 residues long. Germline V CDR1 and CDR2: LNHNV, YYDKDF (reference sequence). The CDR3 DNA reads TGTGCCACCAGTAGCGAGAAGAACACTGAAGCTTTCTTT. Translating it yields CATSSEKNTEAFF.

The chain links TRBV2 to TRBJ2-7; D is uncertain. Germline V gives CDR1 SNHLY, CDR2 FYNNEI. The CDR3 totals 13 residues. V gave up 5 bases and J gave up 0 bases, with 8 bases separating them. The CDR3 bases are TGTGCCAGCAGTTACATCTCCTCCTACGAGCAGTACTTC. This encodes CASSYISSYEQYF. The full variable domain, completed using reference TRBV2 and TRBJ2-7, is EPEVTQTPSHQVTQMGQEVILRCVPISNHLYFYWYRQILGQKVEFLVSFYNNEISEKSEIFDDQFSVERPDGSNFTLKIRSTKLEDSAMYFCASSYISSYEQYFGPGTRLTVT.